The 3 T cell receptor beta chains below were found in one sample sequenced in a study of shared clonotypes between healthy human individuals. Sequencing used immunoSEQ multiplex PCR; TCRdb keeps in-frame clones, though not all of them. The sample consists of 950,000 to 1,100,000 clones, 75% of them appearing once. The sequencing input was memory CD4+ T cells sorted from blood. This sample's subset: CD45RA-negative fraction. Receptors originate from a man aged 18 to 30 in good health.

The chain couples TRBV30 to TRBJ1-1, with D unresolved. V was cut by 3 bases and J by 3 bases, with 5 bases left in between. Germline V gives CDR1 GTSNPN, CDR2 SVGIG (reference sequence). The CDR3 is 11 amino acids. CDR3: CAWSTHTEAFF. In DNA, the CDR3 is TGTGCCTGGAGCACCCACACTGAAGCTTTCTTT.

The J gene is TRBJ1-1, the V gene TRBV7-3, with unresolved D. Germline V lookup: CDR1 SGHTA, CDR2 FQGTGA. The V and J ends lost 6 bases and 0 bases respectively, with 8 bases between them. CDR3 length: 13 amino acids. CDR3 loop: CASREGMNTEAFF. The DNA of the CDR3 is TGTGCCAGCAGGGAAGGGATGAACACTGAAGCTTTCTTT.

The rearrangement uses TRBV28 and TRBJ1-2; D is possibly TRBD1 (6 bases). The CDR3 is 12 residues long. The V gene's germline CDR1 is MDHEN and CDR2 SYDVKM. Trimming took 3 bases from V and 8 from J, leaving 10 bases between them. CDR3 sequence reads: CASSLTGKGYTF. CDR3 coding DNA: TGTGCCAGCAGTTTGACAGGAAAGGGCTACACCTTC.